Following are 32 T cell receptor beta chains from one sample sequenced in a study of T-cell reconstitution after alpha-beta-depleted transplantation in children. For TCRbeta, the library was prepared with unique molecular identifiers. TCRdb called the PCR reads again in MiXCR, with one record for every CDR3 protein. Among roughly 100,000 distinct CDR3 sequences listed, more than 7% were seen once. The material was PBMCs from the stem cell graft donor, obtained from the stem cell graft. Receptors were obtained from a human donor who donated a stem cell graft to a child with congenital amegakaryocytic thrombocytopenia.

This clonotype was observed many times. The CDR3 bases are TGTGCCAGCAGGGTTGTGTGTACCCTACAATTAGAGAATTCACCCCTCCACTTT. It is translated as CASRVVCTLQLENSPLHF. The chain links TRBV9 to TRBJ1-6; D not certain. CDR3 length: 18 amino acids. Germline V lookup: CDR1 SGDLS, CDR2 YYNGEE. With 5 bases removed from V and 7 bases from J, the gap between germline ends came to 25 bases.

There are many counts of this clonotype. DNA of the CDR3: TGCGCCAGCAGTATCGCCGGGGGCAAGAACGGTAATGAGCAGTTCTTC. It specifies CASSIAGGKNGNEQFF. The chain couples TRBV4-1 to TRBJ2-1, with D tentatively TRBD1 or TRBD2 (6 bases each). Trimming removed 6 bases at V and 7 bases at J, with 22 bases between. The CDR3 is 16 residues long. Germline-derived CDR1 and CDR2 are MGHRA and YSYEKL.

The rearrangement links TRBV7-9 to TRBJ2-3; maybe TRBD1 (5 bases). V shed 5 bases and J shed 4 bases, with 16 bases lying between them. The germline gives CDR1 SEHNR, CDR2 FQNEAQ (reference sequence). The CDR3 contains 15 residues. The CDR3 nucleotides are TGTGCCAGCAGCCGGACAATCCTACAGTCAGATACGCAGTATTTT. Residues: CASSRTILQSDTQYF. Looking up the rest from reference TRBV7-9 and TRBJ2-3 gives the full variable domain: DTGVSQNPRHKITKRGQNVTFRCDPISEHNRLYWYRQTLGQGPEFLTYFQNEAQLEKSRLLSDRFSAERPKGSFSTLEIQRTEQGDSAMYLCASSRTILQSDTQYFGPGTRLTVL.

This clonotype appeared many times. This chain uses TRBV5-1 with TRBJ2-1, with D possibly being TRBD1 (5 bases). V lost 4 bases and J lost 1, with 12 bases in between. In germline, CDR1 is SGHRS, CDR2 YFSETQ. This CDR3 is 15 amino acids long. CDR3 sequence reads: CASSPDRFSYNEQFF. Here the CDR3 DNA reads TGCGCCAGCAGCCCTGACAGATTTTCCTACAATGAGCAGTTCTTC.

This clonotype occurred many times. The V call is TRBV20-1, the J call TRBJ1-6, with TRBD1 identical over 10 bases. This CDR3 contains 13 residues. The germline V gene has CDR1 DFQATT and CDR2 SNEGSKA (reference sequence). Trimming took 4 bases from V and 8 from J; bases not matched to a gene: 2. CDR3 DNA sequence: TGCAGTGCTACCGGGACAGGGGATTCACCCCTCCACTTT. It translates to CSATGTGDSPLHF.

In its sample, this clonotype was seen many times. The chain is built from TRBV20-1 and TRBJ2-6; the match to TRBD1 covers 8 bases. V shed 5 bases, J shed 3 bases, and the junction held 15 bases outside the gene matches. CDR1 and CDR2 from the germline V gene are DFQATT and SNEGSKA (reference sequence). The CDR3 runs 18 residues. For the CDR3, the DNA is TGCAGTGCTCGGAAGGCCGGGACAGGCTTTTTTGGGGCCAACGTCCTGACTTTC. Translation: CSARKAGTGFFGANVLTF.

This chain joins TRBV28 and TRBJ1-1, with a possible D match to TRBD1 (5 bases). Trimming removed 6 bases from V and 3 bases from J, with 17 bases in between. Germline lookup yields CDR1 MDHEN and CDR2 SYDVKM. The CDR3 totals 15 residues. The CDR3 DNA is TGTGCCAGCAGCGGGGGGTCGGTGGGTGACACTGAAGCTTTCTTT. It codes for CASSGGSVGDTEAFF.

This clonotype was seen a handful of times. The chain uses TRBV12-3 or TRBV12-4 and TRBJ2-5, with 7 bases identical to TRBD2. The CDR3 is 12 residues long. J gave up 5 bases and V 4 bases, and 1 base lay outside the gene matches. The CDR3 region is CASSWGGETQYF. The CDR3 DNA reads TGTGCCAGCAGTTGGGGAGGGGAGACCCAGTACTTC.

This clonotype was counted ten times or more. The chain has TRBV6-2 or TRBV6-3 and TRBJ1-6; possibly TRBD1 for D (5 bases). Per the germline V gene, CDR1 is MNHEY and CDR2 is SVGEGT. Trimming shortened V by 6 bases and J by 5 bases, and 11 bases separated the two germline ends. CDR3 length equals 14 residues. CDR3 sequence reads: CASSPARDNSPLHF. CDR3 DNA: TGTGCCAGCAGCCCCGCCAGGGATAATTCACCCCTCCACTTT.

As regards this clonotype: This may come from a read error, since a much larger clone is one base off. The chain employs TRBV7-2 and TRBJ2-7, with 7 bases fitting TRBD1. The CDR3 spans 15 residues. Looked up from germline, CDR1 is SGHTA and CDR2 is FQGNSA. The CDR3 DNA reads TGTTCCAGCAGCTCTTACGACAGGGACCCCTACGAGCAGTACTTC. The encoded protein is CSSSSYDRDPYEQYF. The whole variable domain, remainder taken from reference TRBV7-2 and TRBJ2-7, is GAGVSQSPSNKVTEKGKDVELRCDPISGHTALYWYRQSLGQGLEFLIYFQGNSAPDKSGLPSDRFSAERTGGSVSTLTIQRTQQEDSAVYLCSSSSYDRDPYEQYFGPGTRLTVT.

Many counts were recorded for this clonotype. J is TRBJ2-7 and V is TRBV5-1; TRBD1 matches at 9 bases. The CDR3 consists of 15 residues. Germline V gives CDR1 SGHRS, CDR2 YFSETQ. After removal of 0 bases from V and 3 bases from J, the junction contained 4 bases not matched to a gene. The CDR3 protein is CASSLDTGGLYEQYF. DNA of the CDR3: TGCGCCAGCAGCTTGGATACAGGGGGCCTCTACGAGCAGTACTTC.

This clonotype was seen at least ten times. The chain couples TRBV12-3 or TRBV12-4 to TRBJ1-1; 7 bases line up with TRBD1. V trimming: 6 bases; J trimming: 2 bases; junction bases outside the gene matches: 6. This CDR3 is built from 14 residues. The CDR3 loop reads CASSYGTVNTEAFF. Here the CDR3 DNA reads TGTGCCAGCAGCTACGGGACAGTTAACACTGAAGCTTTCTTT.

This clonotype was seen many times. The V gene is TRBV20-1, the J gene TRBJ1-1, with D possibly TRBD1 on 6 matching bases. Trimming pared 7 bases from V and 0 bases from J, leaving 15 bases between. CDR1 and CDR2 (germline): DFQATT, SNEGSKA (reference sequence). The CDR3 has 14 residues. CDR3 in DNA: TGCAGTGTAGTCGGGCGGGGGCTGAACACTGAAGCTTTCTTT. Protein product: CSVVGRGLNTEAFF.

This clonotype was counted ten times or more. This sequence joins TRBV20-1 and TRBJ1-1; TRBD1 aligns across 11 bases. Unmatched junction bases numbered 8, after V lost 0 bases and J lost 8 bases. Germline lookup yields CDR1 DFQATT and CDR2 SNEGSKA (reference sequence). The CDR3 sequence is 15 residues long. CDR3 nucleotide sequence: TGCAGTGCTAGAGATGGGAGGACAGGGGGCTTAGAAGCTTTCTTT. Encoded protein: CSARDGRTGGLEAFF.

The rearrangement joins TRBV2 to TRBJ1-5; 9 nucleotides line up with TRBD1. Germline V gives CDR1 SNHLY, CDR2 FYNNEI. With 5 bases clipped from V and 7 bases from J, the junction kept 6 bases outside the gene matches. There are 14 residues in the CDR3. CDR3 in amino acids: CASSSGQGSQPQHF. CDR3 bases: TGTGCCAGCAGTTCCGGACAGGGGAGCCAGCCCCAGCATTTT.

This clonotype was counted many times. The chain employs TRBV7-2 and TRBJ2-1, with 7 positions matching TRBD1. Trimming at V came to 1 base and at J to 8 bases, leaving 8 bases not matched to a gene. Germline loops: CDR1 SGHTA, CDR2 FQGNSA. The CDR3 runs to 15 residues. Here the CDR3 DNA reads TGTGCCAGCAGCTTAGAATCCTGGGACAGCCATGAGCAGTTCTTC. Its protein is CASSLESWDSHEQFF.

Notes on this clonotype: A read error is possible here, since a much larger clone lies one base away. As the CDR3 is not closed by the conserved phenylalanine or tryptophan, this likely results from a read error. The chain recombines TRBV20-1 with TRBJ1-2; D is unresolved. CDR3 length equals 10 residues. V gave up 4 bases and J gave up 4 bases, with 4 bases separating them. CDR1 is DFQATT and CDR2 is SNEGSKA in the germline V gene (reference sequence). The CDR3 spells CSANSYGYTL. CDR3 nucleotide sequence: TGCAGTGCTAACAGCTATGGCTACACCTTG.

This clonotype has a count of ten or more. The V gene is TRBV7-2, the J gene TRBJ2-5; a possible D gene is TRBD1 (6 bases). Deletions cut 3 bases from V and 4 bases from J, with 21 bases between. The CDR3 runs to 17 residues. In germline, CDR1 is SGHTA, CDR2 FQGNSA. The DNA for the CDR3 is TGTGCCAGCAGCTTTTCGGCAGGGGCGAATAAGGGAGAGACCCAGTACTTC. The encoded protein is CASSFSAGANKGETQYF.

The table lists this clonotype with many counts. The rearrangement joins TRBV5-1 to TRBJ1-6; TRBD1 matches 9 bases. Germline V gene sequence: CDR1 SGHRS, CDR2 YFSETQ. The CDR3 length is 14 residues. V was clipped by 5 bases and J by 7 bases; unmatched bases: 4. The chain's CDR3 is CASRSDRGNSPLHF. As DNA, the CDR3 is TGCGCCAGCAGGTCGGACAGGGGAAATTCACCCCTCCACTTT.

This clonotype was counted between two and nine times. The rearrangement joins TRBV18 to TRBJ2-3; 10 bases map to TRBD2. Germline CDR1 reads KGHSH; CDR2 reads LQKENI. The junction had 8 bases not matched to a gene; V was cut back by 6 bases and J by 2 bases. This CDR3 has 16 residues. The CDR3 coding sequence is TGTGCCAGCTCTCCAGTGACTAGCGGGTTCACAGATACGCAGTATTTT. This codes for CASSPVTSGFTDTQYF.

This clonotype was picked up many times. V is TRBV20-1 and J is TRBJ1-1, with D tentatively TRBD1 (5 bases). The germline V and J ends were trimmed by 1 base and 6 bases, with 30 bases remaining between them. Germline CDR1 reads DFQATT; CDR2 reads SNEGSKA (reference sequence). This CDR3 is built from 19 residues. The CDR3, as DNA: TGCAGTGCTAGAGGCCCCGGGACGGGATCGGTGAGGGCTCAGGCTGAAGCTTTCTTT. Its translation: CSARGPGTGSVRAQAEAFF.

This clonotype was seen more than once but under ten times. The V gene is TRBV12-3 or TRBV12-4, the J gene TRBJ1-1, with no clear D. The CDR3 extends over 11 amino acids. Trimming shortened V by 4 bases and J by 10 bases, and 10 bases separated the two germline ends. The CDR3 spells CASSSERSAFF. CDR3 nucleotides: TGTGCCAGCAGTTCCGAGCGGTCAGCTTTCTTT.

Points on this clonotype: This clone may be a read error of a much larger clone one base away. This sequence joins TRBV7-9 and TRBJ1-1; D is uncertain. CDR3 length: 10 residues. Germline lookup yields CDR1 SEHNR and CDR2 FQNEAQ (reference sequence). V lost 1 base and J 12 bases, leaving 6 bases between the germline ends. CDR3 loop: CASSLGRPFF. CDR3 DNA: TGTGCCAGCAGCTTAGGTAGGCCTTTCTTT.

This clonotype was seen many times. CDR3 bases: TGTGCCAGCAGCCAGGTACTAGGAAATAGAAACGAGCAGTACTTC. Translating gives CASSQVLGNRNEQYF. The V and J genes are TRBV7-2 and TRBJ2-7; D is possibly TRBD2 (5 bases). This CDR3 comprises 15 residues. V lost 5 bases and J lost 5, with 19 bases in between. Germline CDR1 SGHTA, CDR2 FQGNSA.

This clonotype was counted at least ten times. The CDR3 region is CASSFGGFDNQPQHF. DNA for the CDR3: TGTGCCAGCAGCTTCGGGGGATTTGACAATCAGCCCCAGCATTTT. The rearrangement joins TRBV7-9 to TRBJ1-5, with D possibly TRBD1 on 5 matching bases. The germline gives CDR1 SEHNR, CDR2 FQNEAQ (reference sequence). The CDR3 is made up of 15 amino acids. V was clipped by 3 bases and J by 3 bases, with 12 bases between them.

This clonotype was counted many times. The chain links TRBV20-1 to TRBJ2-3, with 15 nucleotides matching TRBD2. The CDR3 consists of 17 residues. The V gene end was trimmed by 6 bases and the J gene end by 0 bases; junction bases not matched to a gene: 7. Germline V CDR1 and CDR2: DFQATT, SNEGSKA (reference sequence). CDR3 DNA: TGCAGTGCCCTCGGGACTAGCGGGGGGCTTAGCACAGATACGCAGTATTTT. Encoded protein: CSALGTSGGLSTDTQYF.

This clonotype has a count of ten or more. This chain connects TRBV5-1 to TRBJ2-1; D possibly matches TRBD1 or TRBD2 (5 bases each). The V end was cut by 0 bases, the J end by 7 bases, with 17 bases between. Germline V gene data show CDR1 as SGHRS and CDR2 as YFSETQ. CDR3 size: 16 residues. CDR3 in amino acids: CASSLAGTLNMNEQFF. In nucleotides, the CDR3 is TGCGCCAGCAGCTTGGCCGGGACCCTTAACATGAATGAGCAGTTCTTC.

J is TRBJ1-6 and V is TRBV7-9; D is undetermined. CDR1 and CDR2 from the germline V gene are SEHNR and FQNEAQ (reference sequence). This CDR3 is built from 12 residues. V was cut by 6 bases and J by 9 bases, with 9 bases left in between. The CDR3 region is CASRVGSSPLHF. CDR3 DNA sequence: TGTGCCAGCAGAGTTGGAAGTTCACCCCTCCACTTT.

This clonotype was observed many times. CDR3 loop: CASSHAGGSDTQYF. Here the CDR3 DNA reads TGCGCCAGCAGCCACGCCGGGGGGTCAGATACGCAGTATTTT. V gene TRBV4-1 combines with J gene TRBJ2-3; 7 bases are a match to TRBD2. Trimming cost V 3 bases and J 4 bases; bases outside gene matches: 4. The CDR3 consists of 14 residues. The germline V gene has CDR1 MGHRA and CDR2 YSYEKL.

This clonotype was seen ten or more times. The chain joins TRBV5-1 to TRBJ1-1, with 9 positions matching TRBD1. CDR1 SGHRS and CDR2 YFSETQ come from the germline V gene. V shed 4 bases and J 5 bases; nucleotides not matched to a gene: 12. The CDR3 spans 16 residues. CDR3 nucleotides: TGCGCCAGCAGCCTCAGATCACAGGGGGCGGGAACTGAAGCTTTCTTT. Translating gives CASSLRSQGAGTEAFF.

This clonotype was seen repeatedly, ten times or more. This rearrangement joins TRBV20-1 to TRBJ1-2; maybe TRBD1 (6 bases). Germline V gives CDR1 DFQATT, CDR2 SNEGSKA (reference sequence). This CDR3 is 16 amino acids long. Trimming removed 3 bases at V and 1 base at J, with 18 bases between. This chain's CDR3 is CSARSVGQTYNYGYTF. CDR3 nucleotides: TGCAGTGCTAGGTCGGTTGGACAGACTTATAACTATGGCTACACCTTC.

This clonotype has at least ten counts. The chain links TRBV20-1 to TRBJ2-5; 8 bases agree with TRBD1. CDR3 length: 13 amino acids. Trimming removed 5 bases from V and 1 base from J; junction bases left unmatched: 3. Germline V gives CDR1 DFQATT, CDR2 SNEGSKA (reference sequence). As DNA, the CDR3 is TGCAGTGCTGGGGACAGGACCCAAGAGACCCAGTACTTC. It encodes CSAGDRTQETQYF.